The 13 T cell receptor beta chains below all came from one sample that was sequenced in a study of CD8+ T cells in alopecia areata. Sequencing relied on a cDNA template that was reverse transcribed from extracted RNA. Produced via immunoSEQ multiplex PCR; TCRdb's table is partial and in-frame only. The data show 80,000 to 100,000 clones, with around 40% seen just once and about 17% held by the top ten. Regarding treatment: oral pan-JAK inhibitor, 5-10 mg twice daily. This specimen was CD8+ T cells sorted from blood, taken at week 24, from a patient treated with tofacitinib. The receptors were gathered from a human donor with alopecia areata.

The gene calls are TRBV5-1 and TRBJ2-2; D ambiguous. The germline V and J ends were trimmed by 7 bases and 4 bases, with 11 bases remaining between them. CDR1 and CDR2 from the germline V gene are SGHRS and YFSETQ. The CDR3 is made up of 13 amino acids. The CDR3 DNA follows: TGCGCCAGCTCCAAGGTGGGCACCGGGGAGCTGTTTTTT. This translates into CASSKVGTGELFF.

The chain is built from TRBV4-1 and TRBJ1-1; 9 nucleotides match TRBD1. V lost 6 bases to trimming and J lost 4 bases; unmatched junction nucleotides: 18. CDR1 and CDR2 (germline): MGHRA, YSYEKL. CDR3 length equals 18 residues. The CDR3 nucleotides read TGCGCCAGCAGGTTTACTACAGGGGGCGAGGTCTTGGGCACTGAAGCTTTCTTT. Translating it yields CASRFTTGGEVLGTEAFF.

This clone showed up just a few times. The chain recombines TRBV6-1 with TRBJ1-2; 7 nucleotides agree with TRBD1. The CDR3 totals 12 residues. J lost 3 bases, V lost 7 bases, and 2 bases had no gene match. Germline values: CDR1 MNHNS, CDR2 SASEGT. In DNA, the CDR3 is TGTGCCAGCACAGGACAGGACTATGGCTACACCTTC. Translating it yields CASTGQDYGYTF.

Details on this clone: This probably arose from a read error, given a far larger clone one base away. V gene TRBV7-9 combines with J gene TRBJ2-7, with D unresolved. This CDR3 is 16 amino acids long. Germline values: CDR1 SEHNR, CDR2 FQNEAQ (reference sequence). The V end lost 5 bases, the J end lost 0 bases, and 17 bases lay between the germline ends. CDR3 protein: CASSPRRVSFSYEQYF. CDR3 sequence (DNA): TGTGCCAGCAGCCCTCGGAGAGTCTCTTTCTCCTACGAGCAGTACTTC.

This clone appeared a few times. The chain links TRBV1 to TRBJ2-2; the table gives TRBD2 as D, unverified against the DNA. TRBV1 is termed a pseudogene. The CDR3 has 14 amino acids. The DNA for the CDR3 is TGCACCAGCGGGCGGGGAATAGGCACCGGGGAGCTGTTTTTT. Encoded protein: CTSGRGIGTGELFF.

In this sample, this clone turned up a few times. This chain joins TRBV7-2 and TRBJ2-3; the D is unclear. V lost 5 bases, J lost 5 bases, and 11 bases lay in between. Germline lookup yields CDR1 SGHTA and CDR2 FQGNSA. The CDR3 totals 13 residues. The CDR3 sequence is CASSPRTLDTQYF. The CDR3 DNA sequence: TGTGCCAGCAGCCCCAGGACGCTAGATACGCAGTATTTT. The full variable domain, rest sourced from reference TRBV7-2 and TRBJ2-3, is GAGVSQSPSNKVTEKGKDVELRCDPISGHTALYWYRQSLGQGLEFLIYFQGNSAPDKSGLPSDRFSAERTGGSVSTLTIQRTQQEDSAVYLCASSPRTLDTQYFGPGTRLTVL.

This clone was detected only a few times. The rearrangement links TRBV6-6 to TRBJ1-5; 7 nucleotides agree with TRBD1. V dropped 8 bases and J dropped 7; count of bases not matched to a gene: 5. This CDR3 region has 12 residues. The germline V gene has CDR1 MNHNY and CDR2 SVGAGI (reference sequence). CDR3 loop: CASSGGRQPQHF. CDR3 coding DNA: TGTGCCAGCTCAGGGGGACGGCAGCCCCAGCATTTT.

The chain joins TRBV4-1 to TRBJ2-5; 10 bases map to TRBD2. CDR1 is MGHRA, CDR2 YSYEKL, per germline. This CDR3 spans 15 amino acids. With V trimmed by 6 bases and J by 5 bases, 9 bases remained unmatched. The CDR3 DNA follows: TGCGCCAGCAGTGAGGCTAGCGGGAGATATGAGACCCAGTACTTC. It translates to CASSEASGRYETQYF.

This clone was observed a handful of times. V usage is TRBV7-3 and J usage is TRBJ2-1; possible D gene TRBD1, 6 bases. Germline loops: CDR1 SGHTA, CDR2 FQGTGA. This CDR3 is built from 16 residues. V shed 4 bases and J shed 0 bases, with 13 bases lying between them. The CDR3, as DNA: TGTGCCAGCAGCTGGGGAACAGGGTACTCCTACAATGAGCAGTTCTTC. Its translation is CASSWGTGYSYNEQFF.

The rearrangement uses TRBV29-1 and TRBJ2-7; D unclear. The germline V gene has CDR1 SQVTM and CDR2 ANQGSEA. CDR3 length equals 11 residues. V lost 4 bases and J 6 bases, leaving 10 bases between the germline ends. CDR3 in DNA: TGCAGCGTTGCAGACGGGCGCGAGCAGTACTTC. Encoded protein: CSVADGREQYF.

The rearrangement uses TRBV14 and TRBJ2-7; 12 bases align to TRBD2. V was pared by 1 base and J by 4 bases, with 2 bases of the junction left unmatched. The CDR3 spans 15 residues. CDR1 is SGHDN and CDR2 is FVKESK in the germline V gene. In nucleotides, the CDR3 is TGTGCCAGCAGCCAAGGACTAGCGGGAGTGTACGAGCAGTACTTC. The encoded protein is CASSQGLAGVYEQYF.

A few counts support this clone. The chain combines TRBV7-2 with TRBJ2-1; D is possibly TRBD2 (5 bases). This CDR3 comprises 15 residues. With 5 bases removed from V and 0 bases from J, the gap between germline ends came to 11 bases. Germline lookup yields CDR1 SGHTA and CDR2 FQGNSA. The CDR3 region has the DNA TGTGCCAGCAGCCAGACTATCAGCTCCTACAATGAGCAGTTCTTC. Translated, it gives CASSQTISSYNEQFF.

The chain couples TRBV27 to TRBJ1-5; possibly TRBD1 for D (6 bases). V was trimmed by 2 bases and J by 7 bases, leaving 9 bases between them. Looked up from germline, CDR1 is MNHEY and CDR2 is SMNVEV (reference sequence). The CDR3 loop spans 13 amino acids. CDR3 protein: CASSLQGRQPQHF. The DNA of the CDR3 is TGTGCCAGCAGTTTACAGGGGAGGCAGCCCCAGCATTTT.